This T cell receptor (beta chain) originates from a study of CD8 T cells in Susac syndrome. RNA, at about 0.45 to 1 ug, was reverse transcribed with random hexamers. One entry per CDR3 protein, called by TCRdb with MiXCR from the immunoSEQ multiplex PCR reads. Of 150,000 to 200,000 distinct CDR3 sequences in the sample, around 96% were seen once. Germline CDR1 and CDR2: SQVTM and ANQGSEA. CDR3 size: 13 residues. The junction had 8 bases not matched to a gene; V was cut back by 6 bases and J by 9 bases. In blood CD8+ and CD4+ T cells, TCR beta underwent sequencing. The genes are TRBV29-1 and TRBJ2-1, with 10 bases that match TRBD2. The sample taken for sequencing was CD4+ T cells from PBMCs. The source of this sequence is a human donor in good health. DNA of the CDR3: TGCAGCGTGGTTAAGCGGGAGGGAATTGAGCAGTTCTTC. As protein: CSVVKREGIEQFF.